These T cell receptor beta chains were read from a single sample in a study of blood T cell repertoires in COVID-19. Only in-frame clones appear in the TCRdb table, and some are missing; sequencing was by immunoSEQ multiplex PCR. The sample lists 100,000 or so clones; 85% were seen once. Specimen: peripheral blood. The receptors originated from a man in his fifties or sixties with active or convalescent COVID-19. CDR3s include the opening cysteine and the closing phenylalanine or tryptophan. A D gene is named only where the DNA matches it firmly. The listing skips clone size in some rows; elsewhere it reads once, few, many or a size class.

v_call,clone_size,j_call,d_call,cdr3_nt,cdr3_aa
TRBV19,few,TRBJ2-3,TRBD2,TGTGCCAGTAGTATCTTACTAGCGGGAGCAGATACGCAGTATTTT,CASSILLAGADTQYF
TRBV6-5,-,TRBJ1-4,TRBD1,TGTGCCAGCAGTCCACAGGGGAATAATGAAAAACTGTTTTTT,CASSPQGNNEKLFF
TRBV2,-,TRBJ2-7,TRBD2,TGTGCCAGTAGCCGGACTAGCGGGGCCTACGAGCAGTACTTC,CASSRTSGAYEQYF
TRBV5-8,-,TRBJ2-1,-,TGTGCCAGCAGCCCTGGGGTGATCCCGGGAACCCACAATGAGCAGTTCTTC,CASSPGVIPGTHNEQFF
TRBV18,-,TRBJ2-7,TRBD1,TGTGCCAGCTCAGCTATGACAGGGAACGAGCAGTACTTC,CASSAMTGNEQYF
TRBV6-6,-,TRBJ2-5,-,TGTGCCAGCAATGCGGGAAGGGAGACCCAGTACTTC,CASNAGRETQYF
TRBV24-1,-,TRBJ2-5,TRBD2,TGTGCCACCAGTGGGGGGTTCGGGACTAGCGGGTTACAAGAGACCCAGTACTTC,CATSGGFGTSGLQETQYF
TRBV18,-,TRBJ2-7,-,TGTGCCAGCTCACCAGGGTCGACACACGACGAGCAGTACTTC,CASSPGSTHDEQYF
TRBV5-4,-,TRBJ2-5,TRBD2,TGTGCCAGCAGCTTGGCGCTAGCGGGATCAGAGACCCAGTACTTC,CASSLALAGSETQYF
TRBV3-1/TRBV3-2,-,TRBJ1-3,-,TGTGCCAGCAGCCAAGATCCCCCGAGGGATATGAACACCATATATTTT,CASSQDPPRDMNTIYF
TRBV2,-,TRBJ2-3,TRBD1,TGTGCCAGCAACCGGGACAGCAGCACAGATACGCAGTATTTT,CASNRDSSTDTQYF
TRBV29-1,-,TRBJ1-1,-,TGCAGCGTTCTGGAGCAGGGGTTGACGAACACTGAAGCTTTCTTT,CSVLEQGLTNTEAFF
TRBV6-5,once,TRBJ2-7,TRBD2,TGTGCCAGCACTAGCGGGTGGGAGCAGTACTTC,CASTSGWEQYF
TRBV5-1,-,TRBJ2-5,-,TGCGCCAGCATAGGGGGGGATGAGACCCAGTACTTC,CASIGGDETQYF
TRBV2,-,TRBJ1-4,-,TGTGCCAGCAGTAGACTGGGACCTACGCGGGGTGAAAAACTGTTTTTT,CASSRLGPTRGEKLFF
TRBV4-1,-,TRBJ2-5,-,TGCGCCAGCAGCCAAGATCGGGGAGGTAGGGAGACCCAGTACTTC,CASSQDRGGRETQYF
TRBV29-1,-,TRBJ1-1,-,TGCAGCGTTGACCGGGGGGGAAGCACTGAAGCTTTCTTT,CSVDRGGSTEAFF
TRBV6-1,-,TRBJ1-2,-,TGTGCCAGCAGTGAAGATTTCCGGGGCCGGGGGAACTATGGCTACACCTTC,CASSEDFRGRGNYGYTF
TRBV2,once,TRBJ1-2,-,TGTGCCAGCAGTGTAATGCAGGGTAGCTACACCTTC,CASSVMQGSYTF
TRBV7-8,-,TRBJ1-2,-,TGTGCCAGCAGCTTAGGTAGAAACTATGGCTACACCTTC,CASSLGRNYGYTF
TRBV19,-,TRBJ1-4,-,TGTGCCAGTGCCCCCGGGTTTACAACTAATGAAAAACTGTTTTTT,CASAPGFTTNEKLFF
TRBV4-1,-,TRBJ2-7,TRBD2,TGCGCCAGCAGCCAAGATGCCCTAGCGGACCCGGAGAGAGAGTACTTC,CASSQDALADPEREYF